This section outlines one T cell receptor (beta chain) sequence together with its context. Its specificity is not known. This specimen belongs to a study of response to subunit inactivated influenza vaccine. The CDR3 has 14 residues. The germline V gene encodes CDR1 MNHEY and CDR2 SVGEGT. V was shortened by 6 bases and J by 4 bases, with 15 bases between the two germline ends. Study conclusions and caveats: The authors put forward the suggestion that each seasonal influenza vaccination may bring in only a limited number of new T cells.

TCRdb redid the calling of the RT-PCR reads with MiXCR, one entry per CDR3 protein. The sample gives roughly 700,000 distinct CDR3 sequences, roughly 13% of which show up once; 6% to 8% is in the top ten. Sequencing was performed on PBMCs from blood, taken roughly 2 weeks before vaccination. This clonotype was obtained from a middle-aged man who received an inactivated influenza vaccine. The V gene is TRBV6-2 or TRBV6-3, the J gene TRBJ1-1; D possibly corresponds to TRBD1 (6 bases). DNA for the CDR3: TGTGCCAGCAGCACCACAGGGTGGGGCACTGAAGCTTTCTTT. Translation: CASSTTGWGTEAFF.